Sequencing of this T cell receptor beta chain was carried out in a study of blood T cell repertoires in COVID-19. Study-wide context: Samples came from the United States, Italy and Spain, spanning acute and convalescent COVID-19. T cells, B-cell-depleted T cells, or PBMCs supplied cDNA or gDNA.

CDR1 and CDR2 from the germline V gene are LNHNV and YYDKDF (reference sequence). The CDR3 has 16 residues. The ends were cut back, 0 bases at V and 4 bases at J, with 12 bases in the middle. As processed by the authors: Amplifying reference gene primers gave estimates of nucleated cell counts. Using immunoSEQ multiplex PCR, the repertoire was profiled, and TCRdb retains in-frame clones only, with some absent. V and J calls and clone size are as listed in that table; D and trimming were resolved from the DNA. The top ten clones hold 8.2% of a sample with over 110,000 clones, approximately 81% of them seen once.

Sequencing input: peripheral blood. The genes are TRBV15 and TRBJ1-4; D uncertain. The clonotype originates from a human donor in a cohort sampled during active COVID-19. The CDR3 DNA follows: TGTGCCACCAGCAGAGATTTAGGAGGCCATAATGAAAAACTGTTTTTT. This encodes CATSRDLGGHNEKLFF.